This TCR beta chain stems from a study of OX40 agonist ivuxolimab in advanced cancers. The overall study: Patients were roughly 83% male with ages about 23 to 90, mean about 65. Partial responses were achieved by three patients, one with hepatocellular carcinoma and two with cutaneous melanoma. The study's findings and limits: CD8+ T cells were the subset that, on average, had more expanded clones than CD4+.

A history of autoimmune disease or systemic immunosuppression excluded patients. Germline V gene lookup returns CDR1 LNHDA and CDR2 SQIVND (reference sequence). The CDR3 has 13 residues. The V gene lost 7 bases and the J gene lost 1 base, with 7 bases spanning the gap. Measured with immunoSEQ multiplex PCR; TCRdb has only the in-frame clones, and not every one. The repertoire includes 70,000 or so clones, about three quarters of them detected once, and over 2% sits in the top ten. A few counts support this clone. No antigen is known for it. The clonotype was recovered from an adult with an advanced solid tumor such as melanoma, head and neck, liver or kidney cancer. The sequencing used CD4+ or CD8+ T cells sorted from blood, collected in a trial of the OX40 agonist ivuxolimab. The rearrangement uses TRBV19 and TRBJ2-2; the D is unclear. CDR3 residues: CASKTGNTGELFF. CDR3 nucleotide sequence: TGTGCCAGTAAAACGGGGAACACCGGGGAGCTGTTTTTT.